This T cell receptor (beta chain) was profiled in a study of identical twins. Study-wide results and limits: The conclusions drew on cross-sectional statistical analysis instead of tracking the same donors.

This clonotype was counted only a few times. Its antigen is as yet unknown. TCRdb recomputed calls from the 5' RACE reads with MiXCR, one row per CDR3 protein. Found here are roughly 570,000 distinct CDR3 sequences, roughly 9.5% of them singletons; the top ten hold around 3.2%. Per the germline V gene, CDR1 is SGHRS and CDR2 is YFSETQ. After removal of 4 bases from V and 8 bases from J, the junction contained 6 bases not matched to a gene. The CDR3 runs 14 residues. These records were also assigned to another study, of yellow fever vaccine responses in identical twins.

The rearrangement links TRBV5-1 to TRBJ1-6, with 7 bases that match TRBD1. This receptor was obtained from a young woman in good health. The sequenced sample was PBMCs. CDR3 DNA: TGCGCCAGCAGCGGTGACAGGGTGGATTCACCCCTCCACTTT. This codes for CASSGDRVDSPLHF. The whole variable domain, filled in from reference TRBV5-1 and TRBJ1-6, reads KAGVTQTPRYLIKTRGQQVTLSCSPISGHRSVSWYQQTPGQGLQFLFEYFSETQRNKGNFPGRFSGRQFSNSRSEMNVSTLELGDSALYLCASSGDRVDSPLHFGNGTRLTVT.